A single sample is the source of the 18 T cell receptor beta chains below, sequenced in a study of blood T cell repertoires in COVID-19. Only in-frame clones appear in the TCRdb table, and some are missing; sequencing was by immunoSEQ multiplex PCR. In the table there are 70,000 to 85,000 clones, 83% of which are singletons. The specimen was peripheral blood. Source of these receptors: a man of 80 years or more with active or convalescent COVID-19.

The V and J genes are TRBV6-5 and TRBJ2-1; a possible D gene is TRBD1 (6 bases). Per the germline V gene, CDR1 is MNHEY and CDR2 is SVGAGI. The CDR3 covers 13 residues. V shed 0 bases and J shed 10 bases, with 10 bases lying between them. The CDR3 DNA follows: TGTGCCAGCAGTTACTCGTGGGGGCAAGAGCAGTTCTTC. The encoded protein is CASSYSWGQEQFF.

The chain recombines TRBV10-3 with TRBJ1-1, with a possible D match to TRBD1 (5 bases). This CDR3 is 13 amino acids long. Germline CDR1 and CDR2: ENHRY and SYGVKD. The germline V and J ends were trimmed by 6 bases and 2 bases, with 10 bases remaining between them. The CDR3 protein is CAIRTGTNTEAFF. For the CDR3, the DNA is TGTGCCATCAGAACCGGGACTAACACTGAAGCTTTCTTT.

J is TRBJ2-6 and V is TRBV2; 10 bases fit TRBD1. Germline V CDR1 and CDR2: SNHLY, FYNNEI. This CDR3 comprises 19 residues. V lost 6 bases, J lost 1 base, and 12 bases stayed unmatched. The CDR3 here is CASRDGTGDYFSGANVLTF. CDR3 DNA sequence: TGTGCCAGCAGGGACGGGACAGGGGATTATTTTTCTGGGGCCAACGTCCTGACTTTC.

The chain is built from TRBV3-1 (or the pseudogene TRBV3-2) and TRBJ2-7; 9 bases line up with TRBD1. V was pared by 4 bases and J by 3 bases, with 1 base of the junction left unmatched. CDR1 is LGHDT, CDR2 YNNKEL, per germline (reference sequence). The CDR3 runs to 13 residues. In nucleotides, the CDR3 is TGTGCCAGCAGCCCGACAGGGGGCTACGAGCAGTACTTC. Translation gives CASSPTGGYEQYF.

V and J are TRBV9 and TRBJ2-1, with 7 bases aligning to TRBD1. The CDR3 contains 13 residues. V trimming: 4 bases; J trimming: 6 bases; junction bases outside the gene matches: 4. CDR1 is SGDLS and CDR2 is YYNGEE in the germline V gene. CDR3 sequence reads: CASSIGGGNEQFF. CDR3 nucleotides: TGTGCCAGCAGCATAGGGGGCGGCAATGAGCAGTTCTTC.

The chain recombines TRBV10-3 with TRBJ1-6, with D perhaps TRBD1 (6 bases). V was trimmed by 8 bases and J by 5 bases, leaving 16 bases between them. Germline loops: CDR1 ENHRY, CDR2 SYGVKD. The CDR3 sequence is 15 residues long. Here the CDR3 reads CAIGRGGADNSPLHF. The CDR3 region has the DNA TGTGCCATCGGAAGGGGGGGCGCAGATAATTCACCCCTCCACTTT.

The chain joins TRBV3-1 (or the pseudogene TRBV3-2) to TRBJ2-2; D perhaps matches TRBD2 (6 bases). The CDR3 spans 15 residues. V shed 5 bases and J shed 7 bases, with 17 bases lying between them. Per germline, CDR1 LGHDT and CDR2 YNNKEL (reference sequence). The CDR3 nucleotides are TGTGCCAGCAGCAATAGGGGACTTTCCAGCGGGGAGCTGTTTTTT. This gives the protein CASSNRGLSSGELFF.

The chain links TRBV4-2 to TRBJ2-7; TRBD1 aligns across 9 bases. Germline V gives CDR1 LGHNA, CDR2 YNFKEQ. This CDR3 has 16 amino acids. The junction had 7 bases not matched to a gene; V was cut back by 0 bases and J by 4 bases. As DNA, the CDR3 is TGTGCCAGCAGCCAAGATTGGACAGGGGATGGTTACGAGCAGTACTTC. Translation gives CASSQDWTGDGYEQYF.

V gene TRBV7-2 combines with J gene TRBJ2-5, with D uncertain. This CDR3 has 13 amino acids. The germline gives CDR1 SGHTA, CDR2 FQGNSA. Trimming removed 5 bases at V and 2 bases at J, with 9 bases between. Written as DNA, the CDR3 is TGTGCCAGCAGCCCCATGAGGCAAGAGACCCAGTACTTC. Its translation is CASSPMRQETQYF.

The chain joins TRBV7-2 to TRBJ1-2; tentatively, D is TRBD1 (5 bases). Germline V lookup: CDR1 SGHTA, CDR2 FQGNSA. V was clipped by 6 bases and J by 8 bases, with 16 bases between them. The CDR3 sequence is 13 residues long. The CDR3 DNA sequence: TGTGCCAGCAGTCCTGGGGGGGGTGGAGGCTACACCTTC. This encodes CASSPGGGGGYTF.

The chain is built from TRBV6-5 and TRBJ2-1, with 9 bases lining up with TRBD2. The CDR3 covers 16 residues. CDR1 and CDR2 (germline): MNHEY, SVGAGI. Losses at the gene ends were 4 bases for V and 10 bases for J; bases not matched to a gene: 14. The CDR3 loop reads CASSFTIAGVNHEQFF. The CDR3 DNA follows: TGTGCCAGCAGTTTCACCATAGCGGGAGTCAATCACGAGCAGTTCTTC.

The rearrangement joins TRBV2 to TRBJ2-7, with D possibly being TRBD1 (6 bases). Germline CDR1 SNHLY, CDR2 FYNNEI. The ends were cut back, 11 bases at V and 2 bases at J, with 16 bases in the middle. The CDR3 runs 13 residues. The CDR3 DNA sequence: TGTGCCGGCGATCAACAGGGAACCTACGAGCAGTACTTC. Its translation: CAGDQQGTYEQYF.

The chain carries TRBV5-4 and TRBJ1-1; D is unresolved. Germline V gives CDR1 SGHNT, CDR2 YYREEE (reference sequence). The CDR3 loop spans 13 amino acids. Trimming pared 0 bases from V and 6 bases from J, leaving 9 bases between. The CDR3 DNA sequence: TGTGCCAGCAGCTTGGAACGGGGTGCTGAAGCTTTCTTT. This translates into CASSLERGAEAFF.

This sequence joins TRBV5-1 and TRBJ2-2; TRBD1 matches at 8 bases. Germline trimming cut 3 bases from V and 5 bases from J; bases unmatched to any gene: 6. This CDR3 region has 15 residues. Germline V lookup: CDR1 SGHRS, CDR2 YFSETQ. CDR3 sequence: CASSSNQGATGELFF. In DNA form, the CDR3 reads TGCGCCAGCAGCTCGAACCAGGGGGCTACCGGGGAGCTGTTTTTT.

This chain joins TRBV2 and TRBJ2-7; a possible D gene is TRBD1 (6 bases). The germline V and J ends were trimmed by 4 bases and 8 bases, with 18 bases remaining between them. The CDR3 length is 14 residues. Germline lookup yields CDR1 SNHLY and CDR2 FYNNEI. The CDR3 reads CASSALRGLQQQYF. CDR3 sequence (DNA): TGTGCCAGCAGTGCCCTCAGGGGATTACAGCAGCAGTACTTC.

The chain couples TRBV3-1 (or the pseudogene TRBV3-2) to TRBJ1-1; unclear D gene. V lost 0 bases to trimming and J lost 2 bases, with 28 bases between them. The CDR3 covers 21 residues. The germline V gene has CDR1 LGHDT and CDR2 YNNKEL (reference sequence). This CDR3 reads CASSQDMVGGYPMMNNTEAFF. The CDR3 DNA reads TGTGCCAGCAGCCAAGATATGGTAGGCGGTTACCCCATGATGAATAACACTGAAGCTTTCTTT.

The V and J genes are TRBV11-2 and TRBJ2-5; D is uncertain. Germline V gene sequence: CDR1 SGHAT, CDR2 FQNNGV. The CDR3 sequence is 12 residues long. The V gene lost 5 bases and the J gene lost 7 bases, with 11 bases spanning the gap. The CDR3 DNA follows: TGTGCCAGCAGCGACACGGTGGGGACCCAGTACTTC. Protein product: CASSDTVGTQYF. The full variable domain, completed using reference TRBV11-2 and TRBJ2-5, is EAGVAQSPRYKIIEKRQSVAFWCNPISGHATLYWYQQILGQGPKLLIQFQNNGVVDDSQLPKDRFSAERLKGVDSTLKIQPAKLEDSAVYLCASSDTVGTQYFGPGTRLLVL.

The V gene is TRBV27, the J gene TRBJ2-2; maybe TRBD2 (5 bases). CDR1 and CDR2 (germline): MNHEY, SMNVEV (reference sequence). V dropped 8 bases and J dropped 3 bases, with 16 bases sitting between them. CDR3 length: 15 amino acids. CDR3 sequence (DNA): TGTGCCAGCGGTACCCCCGGGGTCTACACCGGGGAGCTGTTTTTT. Translating gives CASGTPGVYTGELFF.